This entry lists 17 T cell receptor beta chains sequenced from one sample in a study of cytomegalovirus exposure and HLA in healthy donors. Produced via immunoSEQ multiplex PCR; TCRdb's table is partial and in-frame only. The sample yields 150,000 to 200,000 clones, roughly nine tenths seen once. Sequencing was done on a sample of PBMCs. The receptors originated from a man younger than 35 in good health and CMV-seropositive.

The chain links TRBV29-1 to TRBJ2-7; D is perhaps TRBD2 (5 bases). Germline V gene lookup returns CDR1 SQVTM and CDR2 ANQGSEA. V lost 5 bases, J lost 3 bases, and 14 bases lay in between. The CDR3 consists of 13 residues. CDR3 DNA: TGCAGCGTTTTTTCCGGGATAAACTACGAGCAGTACTTC. As protein: CSVFSGINYEQYF.

The CDR3 loop reads CASTYRGLRTEAFF. CDR3 in DNA: TGTGCCAGCACGTATAGGGGGCTTAGGACTGAAGCTTTCTTT. The rearrangement links TRBV28 to TRBJ1-1, with 7 bases identical to TRBD1. The V segment lost 7 bases and the J segment 5 bases; nucleotides outside the gene matches: 10. Germline loops: CDR1 MDHEN, CDR2 SYDVKM. CDR3 length: 14 amino acids.

The chain links TRBV19 to TRBJ1-2; TRBD1 aligns across 7 bases. CDR3 length: 13 residues. Germline V gene data show CDR1 as LNHDA and CDR2 as SQIVND (reference sequence). The V and J ends lost 5 bases and 8 bases, in that order; junction bases with no gene match: 8. CDR3 loop: CASSPDTGVGYTF. For the CDR3, the DNA is TGTGCCAGTAGTCCCGACACAGGGGTCGGCTACACCTTC.

This clone was seen only once. The rearrangement joins TRBV4-1 to TRBJ1-2, with D possibly TRBD1 on 6 matching bases. The ends were cut back, 0 bases at V and 3 bases at J, with 23 bases in the middle. The CDR3 totals 19 residues. Germline CDR1 is MGHRA and CDR2 is YSYEKL. CDR3 sequence reads: CASSQDVPRGAITDYGYTF. In DNA, the CDR3 is TGCGCCAGCAGCCAAGATGTCCCTCGGGGGGCAATCACTGACTATGGCTACACCTTC.

The chain employs TRBV27 and TRBJ2-7; tentatively, D is TRBD1 (5 bases). CDR3 length: 14 amino acids. Germline loops: CDR1 MNHEY, CDR2 SMNVEV (reference sequence). V lost 2 bases, J lost 1 base, and 9 bases lay in between. The CDR3 here is CASSLQGSSYEQYF. CDR3 coding DNA: TGTGCCAGCAGTTTACAGGGAAGTTCCTACGAGCAGTACTTC.

J is TRBJ1-2 and V is TRBV5-1, with 9 bases identical to TRBD1. Germline values: CDR1 SGHRS, CDR2 YFSETQ. The CDR3 length is 16 residues. After removal of 1 base from V and 6 bases from J, the junction contained 10 bases not matched to a gene. The CDR3 is CASSLLQFGTGHGYTF. The CDR3 nucleotides read TGCGCCAGCAGCTTGCTCCAATTCGGGACAGGGCATGGCTACACCTTC.

The rearrangement joins TRBV9 to TRBJ2-5, with D possibly matching TRBD2 (6 bases). Per germline, CDR1 SGDLS and CDR2 YYNGEE. The V and J ends lost 0 bases and 0 bases respectively, with 12 bases between them. The CDR3 loop spans 16 amino acids. CDR3 bases: TGTGCCAGCAGCGTAGGGGCTAGCGAATACCAAGAGACCCAGTACTTC. This translates into CASSVGASEYQETQYF.

This chain uses TRBV6-5 with TRBJ1-1; weak D call: TRBD1 (5 bases). Deletions cut 3 bases from V and 0 bases from J, with 11 bases between. CDR3 length: 15 residues. The germline V gene has CDR1 MNHEY and CDR2 SVGAGI. The DNA of the CDR3 is TGTGCCAGCAGTTATGGGGCGAACATGAACACTGAAGCTTTCTTT. Translating gives CASSYGANMNTEAFF.

This rearrangement joins TRBV19 to TRBJ1-5, with unresolved D. CDR1 and CDR2 from the germline V gene are LNHDA and SQIVND (reference sequence). CDR3 length: 12 amino acids. Trimming removed 3 bases from V and 6 bases from J, with 6 bases in between. CDR3 in DNA: TGTGCCAGTAGTATCCCCGGTCAGCCCCAGCATTTT. Translation: CASSIPGQPQHF.

The DNA for the CDR3 is TGTGCCAGCATCCCTTTTTACGGGGGGAACACTGAAGCTTTCTTT. Its protein is CASIPFYGGNTEAFF. The rearrangement joins TRBV5-4 to TRBJ1-1; a weak D match, TRBD1 (5 bases). The V and J ends lost 6 bases and 1 base respectively, with 16 bases between them. Germline CDR1 is SGHNT and CDR2 is YYREEE (reference sequence). This CDR3 contains 15 residues. Full variable domain (missing parts from reference TRBV5-4 and TRBJ1-1): ETGVTQSPTHLIKTRGQQVTLRCSSQSGHNTVSWYQQALGQGPQFIFQYYREEENGRGNFPPRFSGLQFPNYSSELNVNALELDDSALYLCASIPFYGGNTEAFFGQGTRLTVV.

The chain recombines TRBV2 with TRBJ2-3, with D possibly being TRBD2 (6 bases). V was trimmed by 9 bases and J by 0 bases, leaving 13 bases between them. Germline CDR1 SNHLY, CDR2 FYNNEI. CDR3 length equals 14 residues. The CDR3 nucleotides read TGTGCCAGGGGGAGGAGGACGAGCACAGATACGCAGTATTTT. Its protein is CARGRRTSTDTQYF.

V is TRBV28 and J is TRBJ2-5, with 8 bases matching TRBD1. The CDR3 has 14 amino acids. Trimming removed 4 bases from V and 6 bases from J; junction bases left unmatched: 7. The germline V gene has CDR1 MDHEN and CDR2 SYDVKM. CDR3 bases: TGTGCCAGCAGTTCCCCGGACAGGGCCAAGACCCAGTACTTC. It specifies CASSSPDRAKTQYF.

V and J are TRBV30 and TRBJ2-7, with D perhaps TRBD2 (6 bases). There are 12 residues in the CDR3. CDR1 and CDR2 from the germline V gene are GTSNPN and SVGIG (reference sequence). The V gene lost 2 bases and the J gene lost 1 base, with 6 bases spanning the gap. CDR3: CAWSRESYEQYF. The CDR3 nucleotides are TGTGCCTGGAGTCGGGAGTCCTACGAGCAGTACTTC. The full variable domain, in which reference TRBV30 and TRBJ2-7 provide the parts outside the CDR3, is SQTIHQWPATLVQPVGSPLSLECTVEGTSNPNLYWYRQAAGRGLQLLFYSVGIGQISSEVPQNLSASRPQDRQFILSSKKLLLSDSGFYLCAWSRESYEQYFGPGTRLTVT.

The chain uses TRBV11-2 and TRBJ2-2; D might be TRBD2 (6 bases). The V and J ends lost 7 bases and 1 base respectively, with 13 bases between them. CDR3 length: 15 residues. Germline CDR1 SGHAT, CDR2 FQNNGV. The CDR3 protein is CASMETSLNTGELFF. In nucleotides, the CDR3 is TGTGCCAGCATGGAAACTAGCCTGAACACCGGGGAGCTGTTTTTT.

J is TRBJ2-1 and V is TRBV10-2; possibly TRBD2 for D (5 bases). Germline CDR1 is WSHSY and CDR2 is SAAADI. There are 15 residues in the CDR3. V lost 0 bases and J lost 3, with 9 bases in between. This chain's CDR3 is CASSESDLDYNEQFF. The CDR3 DNA reads TGCGCCAGCAGTGAGTCGGACTTGGACTACAATGAGCAGTTCTTC.

The genes are TRBV29-1 and TRBJ2-5; no clear D. Between the trimmed V and J ends, which lost 6 bases and 1 base, there was a span of 3 bases. Germline values: CDR1 SQVTM, CDR2 ANQGSEA. There are 10 residues in the CDR3. The CDR3, as DNA: TGCAGCGTGGCCCAAGAGACCCAGTACTTC. It translates to CSVAQETQYF. Filled out from reference TRBV29-1 and TRBJ2-5, the complete variable domain reads SAVISQKPSRDICQRGTSLTIQCQVDSQVTMMFWYRQQPGQSLTLIATANQGSEATYESGFVIDKFPISRPNLTFSTLTVSNMSPEDSSIYLCSVAQETQYFGPGTRLLVL.

The chain is built from TRBV6-1 and TRBJ1-1; D is unclear. From germline, CDR1 is MNHNS and CDR2 SASEGT. Trimming took off 7 bases at V and 3 bases at J, with 18 bases between the two ends. The CDR3 contains 15 residues. The CDR3 reads CASKVPGARDTEAFF. The CDR3 bases are TGTGCCAGCAAGGTTCCGGGAGCTCGGGACACTGAAGCTTTCTTT.